Listed below are T cell receptor beta chains from one sample, sequenced in a study of blood T cells in healthy people across ages. TCRdb redid the calling of the 5' RACE reads with MiXCR, one entry per CDR3 protein. The data contain under 2,000,000 distinct CDR3 sequences, about 50% of them seen just once; the ten biggest clones take up approximately 2%. The sequenced sample consisted of blood. The receptors come from a woman in her 40s in good health. The CDR3 runs from the conserved cysteine through the conserved F or W.

j_call cdr3_length v_call cdr3_aa
TRBJ1-2 12 TRBV3-1 CASSPGQWGYIF
TRBJ1-4 14 TRBV5-5 CASSLDRDNEKLFF
TRBJ2-5 19 TRBV21-1 CASNQSPNGASGGKETQYF
TRBJ2-3 17 TRBV9 CASSRLLGTSGTDTQYF
TRBJ1-2 14 TRBV20-1 CSAKFSGGNYGYTF
TRBJ1-2 13 TRBV29-1 CSVVGQFLHGYTF
TRBJ1-6 13 TRBV29-1 CSVATGTSSPLHF
TRBJ2-5 18 TRBV12-3/TRBV12-4 CASSPGTSGGMGQETQYF
NA 17 TRBV5-6 CASSLEEGGLGEETQYF
TRBJ1-2 10 TRBV7-7 CASANYGYTF
TRBJ2-2 17 TRBV6-5 CASSYSITGGAAGELFF
TRBJ1-5 13 TRBV20-1 CSASSGVSQPQHF
TRBJ1-1 14 TRBV19 CASRSPPRGTEAFF
TRBJ1-2 16 TRBV4-1 CASSQAADRANYGYTF
TRBJ1-2 16 TRBV4-1 CASTEGTGGRNYGYTF
TRBJ2-3 15 TRBV5-4 CASSFTDRGTDTQYF
TRBJ1-4 15 TRBV6-6 CASSYSSGVGEKLFF
TRBJ2-2 14 TRBV7-2 CASSTRVTTGELFF
TRBJ1-2 14 TRBV29-1 CSVESRGRAWGYTF
TRBJ2-3 17 TRBV9 CASSPRLAGGPGDTQYF
TRBJ1-6 13 TRBV29-1 CSVSEGLNSPLHF
TRBJ2-7 14 TRBV7-9 CASTLDREVYEQYF
TRBJ2-7 15 TRBV6-5 CASSYSRDRNYEQYF
TRBJ2-1 14 TRBV15 CATSDSGGYNEQFF
TRBJ2-1 14 TRBV6-2/TRBV6-3 CASNVGTGVNEQFF
TRBJ2-4 14 TRBV20-1 CSASPASGGNIQYF
TRBJ1-4 14 TRBV5-1 CASRTEAVNEKLFF
TRBJ1-4 16 TRBV20-1 CSASLGLTGADEKLFF
TRBJ2-1 14 TRBV6-2/TRBV6-3 CASSYSRQDNEQFF
TRBJ2-7 16 TRBV5-1 CASSLVPPGQRHEQYF
TRBJ2-1 12 TRBV4-2 CASSQAPGEQFF
TRBJ2-7 13 TRBV29-1 CSVEEGQGNEQYF
TRBJ1-2 11 TRBV29-1 CSGEQVDGYTF
TRBJ2-3 15 TRBV9 CASSVGRGRGDTQYF
TRBJ2-1 15 TRBV7-2 CASSFERASYNEQFF
TRBJ2-1 17 TRBV4-3 CASSQEVGTPLNNEQFF
TRBJ1-4 13 TRBV27 CASSQNRGEKLFF
TRBJ2-5 16 TRBV9 CASSSGPSNTQETQYF
TRBJ2-5 15 TRBV5-1 CASSYGDSHQETQYF
TRBJ2-3 14 TRBV6-2/TRBV6-3 CASRMIRDADTQYF
TRBJ2-5 16 TRBV3-1 CASSLLSVAGQETQYF
TRBJ1-2 17 TRBV6-2/TRBV6-3 CASSYSATGVGFYGYTF